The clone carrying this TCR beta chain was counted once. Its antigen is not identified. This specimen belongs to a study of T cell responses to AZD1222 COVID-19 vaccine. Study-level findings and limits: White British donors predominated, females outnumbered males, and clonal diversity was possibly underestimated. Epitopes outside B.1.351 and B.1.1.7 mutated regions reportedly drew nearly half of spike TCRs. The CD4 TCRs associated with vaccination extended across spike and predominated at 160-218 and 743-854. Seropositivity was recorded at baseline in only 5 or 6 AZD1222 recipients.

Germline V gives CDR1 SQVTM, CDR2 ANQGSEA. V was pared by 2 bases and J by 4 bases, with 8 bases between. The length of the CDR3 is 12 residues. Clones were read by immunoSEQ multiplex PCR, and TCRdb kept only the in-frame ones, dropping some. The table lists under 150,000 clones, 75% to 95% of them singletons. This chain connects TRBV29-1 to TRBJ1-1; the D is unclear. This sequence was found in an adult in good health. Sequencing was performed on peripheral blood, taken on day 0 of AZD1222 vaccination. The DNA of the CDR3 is TGCAGCGTTGAACTGGGTACCACTGAAGCTTTCTTT. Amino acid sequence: CSVELGTTEAFF.